The 32 T cell receptor beta chains below were found in one sample sequenced in a study of CD8+ T cells in alopecia areata. RNA extraction and reverse transcription yielded cDNA as sequencing template. Sequenced by immunoSEQ multiplex PCR; TCRdb stores in-frame clones only, minus some. The sample has about 150,000 clones; 54% are singletons. Treatment here: oral pan-JAK inhibitor, 5-10 mg twice daily. The sequences come from CD8+ T cells sorted from blood, collected at week 4, from a patient treated with tofacitinib. The origin of the receptors is a human donor with alopecia areata.

This clone has just a few counts. V usage is TRBV7-9 and J usage is TRBJ2-2; the D gene is possibly TRBD1 (6 bases). Trimming took 1 base from V and 2 from J, leaving 8 bases between them. The CDR3 runs 15 residues. From germline, CDR1 is SEHNR and CDR2 FQNEAQ (reference sequence). This CDR3 reads CASSLVTGNTGELFF. The CDR3 DNA reads as TGTGCCAGCAGCTTAGTGACAGGCAACACCGGGGAGCTGTTTTTT.

The V gene is TRBV7-9, the J gene TRBJ2-7; a possible D gene is TRBD1 (5 bases). The V end was cut by 1 base, the J end by 2 bases, with 15 bases between. Germline CDR1 SEHNR, CDR2 FQNEAQ (reference sequence). This CDR3 contains 16 residues. This chain's CDR3 is CASSLDSPGSTYEQYF. Written as DNA, the CDR3 is TGTGCCAGCAGCTTAGATTCCCCAGGGTCCACCTACGAGCAGTACTTC.

This chain uses TRBV29-1 with TRBJ1-2, with D perhaps matching TRBD1 (5 bases). Germline V gene data show CDR1 as SQVTM and CDR2 as ANQGSEA. The CDR3 is 14 amino acids. V lost 7 bases to trimming and J lost 2 bases, with 17 bases between them. The CDR3 loop is CSALPGQMNYGYTF. CDR3 coding DNA: TGCAGCGCCCTACCGGGGCAGATGAACTATGGCTACACCTTC.

This clone was detected only once. CDR3 protein: CASSQDRRATYEQYF. The CDR3 coding sequence is TGCGCCAGCAGCCAAGACCGGCGGGCTACCTACGAGCAGTACTTC. This chain connects TRBV4-3 to TRBJ2-7, with TRBD2 as a possible D gene (5 bases). The V gene's germline CDR1 is LGHNA and CDR2 YSLEER. Trimming cost V 0 bases and J 2 bases, with 11 bases left between them. CDR3 size: 15 residues.

The rearrangement uses TRBV13 and TRBJ2-7; D is uncertain. Trimming pared 5 bases from V and 1 base from J, leaving 9 bases between. CDR1 is PRHDT and CDR2 is FYEKMQ in the germline V gene (reference sequence). The CDR3 is made up of 13 amino acids. CDR3 coding DNA: TGTGCCAGCAGCCCCCCCTGGTCCTACGAGCAGTACTTC. Protein product: CASSPPWSYEQYF.

This clone came up a few times. CDR3 in DNA: TGTGCCATCAGTGAGTATCAGACTAGCGGGGCCTACGAGCAGTACTTC. Translated, it gives CAISEYQTSGAYEQYF. The J gene is TRBJ2-7, the V gene TRBV10-3, with 11 bases aligning to TRBD2. The CDR3 has 16 amino acids. V was clipped by 1 base and J by 2 bases; unmatched bases: 4. Looked up from germline, CDR1 is ENHRY and CDR2 is SYGVKD.

The chain links TRBV27 to TRBJ2-2; D unclear. This CDR3 comprises 16 residues. V lost 0 bases and J 6 bases, leaving 14 bases between the germline ends. From germline, CDR1 is MNHEY and CDR2 SMNVEV (reference sequence). In nucleotides, the CDR3 is TGTGCCAGCAGTTTATCACCTCTCCCCCTGGCCGGGGAGCTGTTTTTT. Amino acids: CASSLSPLPLAGELFF.

This sequence joins TRBV5-6 and TRBJ2-4; a weak D match, TRBD2 (6 bases). Germline CDR1 SGHDT, CDR2 YYEEEE. This CDR3 region has 13 residues. The V and J ends lost 3 bases and 7 bases respectively, with 11 bases between them. DNA for the CDR3: TGTGCCAGCAGCTCGGGACTTGTGAACATTCAGTACTTC. Translated, it gives CASSSGLVNIQYF.

This rearrangement joins TRBV7-6 to TRBJ1-1, with unresolved D. The V gene's germline CDR1 is SGHVS and CDR2 FNYEAQ. The CDR3 consists of 13 residues. Between the trimmed V and J ends, which lost 4 bases and 0 bases, there was a span of 6 bases. The CDR3 sequence: CASSSELNTEAFF. In DNA form, the CDR3 reads TGTGCCAGCAGCTCCGAATTGAACACTGAAGCTTTCTTT.

This clone is categorized as large (0.1 to 1%). V and J are TRBV7-8 and TRBJ2-5, with D perhaps matching TRBD2 (6 bases). Trimming removed 5 bases at V and 1 base at J, with 11 bases between. The length of the CDR3 is 14 residues. CDR1 is SGHVS and CDR2 is FQNEAQ in the germline V gene. This CDR3 reads CASSPTSSQETQYF. The CDR3 DNA sequence: TGTGCCAGCAGCCCCACTAGCTCCCAAGAGACCCAGTACTTC.

The chain couples TRBV13 to TRBJ2-5; possibly TRBD1 or TRBD2 for D (5 bases each). Germline lookup yields CDR1 PRHDT and CDR2 FYEKMQ (reference sequence). The CDR3 consists of 15 residues. Trimming removed 0 bases at V and 4 bases at J, with 12 bases between. The CDR3 loop reads CASSLGPGTAETQYF. CDR3 DNA: TGTGCCAGCAGCTTAGGTCCCGGGACCGCAGAGACCCAGTACTTC.

The chain couples TRBV12-5 to TRBJ1-6; TRBD1 might be the D (6 bases). Trimming took off 6 bases at V and 9 bases at J, with 15 bases between the two ends. Per the germline V gene, CDR1 is LGHNT and CDR2 is FRNRAP. The CDR3 length is 14 residues. The CDR3 DNA follows: TGTGCTAGTGGGGGGGACAATCGCATTTCACCCCTCCACTTT. As protein: CASGGDNRISPLHF.

This clone was seen a handful of times. The J gene is TRBJ1-3, the V gene TRBV4-3; the D is unclear. This CDR3 has 14 amino acids. Germline CDR1 reads LGHNA; CDR2 reads YSLEER. The V gene lost 4 bases and the J gene lost 0 bases, with 7 bases spanning the gap. The CDR3 protein is CASSPAISGNTIYF. The DNA of the CDR3 is TGCGCCAGCAGCCCGGCCATCTCTGGAAACACCATATATTTT.

This chain links TRBV7-9 with TRBJ2-7; 7 bases map to TRBD1. This CDR3 has 15 residues. Trimming removed 4 bases from V and 6 bases from J; junction bases left unmatched: 12. The germline CDR1 and CDR2 sequences are SEHNR and FQNEAQ (reference sequence). As DNA, the CDR3 is TGTGCCAGCAGCTCAAAGTCGACAGGGCTTGGCGAGCAGTACTTC. Amino acid sequence: CASSSKSTGLGEQYF. The full variable domain, completed using reference TRBV7-9 and TRBJ2-7, is DTGVSQNPRHKITKRGQNVTFRCDPISEHNRLYWYRQTLGQGPEFLTYFQNEAQLEKSRLLSDRFSAERPKGSFSTLEIQRTEQGDSAMYLCASSSKSTGLGEQYFGPGTRLTVT.

This clone was seen a handful of times. This rearrangement joins TRBV29-1 to TRBJ1-1, with D perhaps TRBD1 (6 bases). From germline, CDR1 is SQVTM and CDR2 ANQGSEA. The CDR3 is 13 residues long. Trimming removed 5 bases from V and 3 bases from J, with 13 bases in between. CDR3 DNA sequence: TGCAGCGTTAAAACAGGGATGGACACTGAAGCTTTCTTT. Its translation is CSVKTGMDTEAFF. Drawing the rest from reference TRBV29-1 and TRBJ1-1, the complete variable domain is SAVISQKPSRDICQRGTSLTIQCQVDSQVTMMFWYRQQPGQSLTLIATANQGSEATYESGFVIDKFPISRPNLTFSTLTVSNMSPEDSSIYLCSVKTGMDTEAFFGQGTRLTVV.

This clone has a handful of counts. The junction departs from germline at one end; a sequencing error may be responsible. The chain combines TRBV10-3 with TRBJ1-2, with D possibly matching TRBD1 (6 bases). From germline, CDR1 is ENHRY and CDR2 SYGVKD. This CDR3 is 14 amino acids long. CDR3 sequence reads: CASSDSGTSRGYTF. CDR3 sequence (DNA): TGTGCCAGCAGTGATTCCGGGACAAGCCGCGGCTACACCTTC.

The chain joins TRBV30 to TRBJ2-3; possibly TRBD1 for D (6 bases). Per the germline V gene, CDR1 is GTSNPN and CDR2 is SVGIG (reference sequence). This CDR3 contains 14 residues. Deletions cut 2 bases from V and 4 bases from J, with 13 bases between. This CDR3 reads CAWSSQGSSDTQYF. CDR3 nucleotide sequence: TGTGCCTGGAGTTCACAGGGTTCGTCAGATACGCAGTATTTT.

This clone turned up a few times. The chain recombines TRBV29-1 with TRBJ1-1, with 7 bases aligning to TRBD1. Trimming took 3 bases from V and 5 from J; bases not matched to a gene: 3. The CDR3 loop spans 12 amino acids. From germline, CDR1 is SQVTM and CDR2 ANQGSEA. The CDR3 sequence: CSVDRGRTEAFF. The CDR3 nucleotides are TGCAGCGTTGACAGGGGGAGGACTGAAGCTTTCTTT.

This chain joins TRBV4-1 and TRBJ2-5, with a weak D call TRBD2 (5 bases). This CDR3 contains 12 residues. From germline, CDR1 is MGHRA and CDR2 YSYEKL. Trimming cost V 0 bases and J 14 bases, with 13 bases left between them. The CDR3 DNA sequence: TGCGCCAGCAGCCAAGAGGGGAGAAGAATTTACTTC. As protein: CASSQEGRRIYF.

In DNA, the CDR3 is TGTGCCAGCAGTGAGGCCGTAGGAGATACGGACGAGCAGTACTTC. Its translation is CASSEAVGDTDEQYF. The chain joins TRBV6-1 to TRBJ2-7; D is undetermined. Trimming removed 3 bases at V and 5 bases at J, with 17 bases between. CDR1 MNHNS and CDR2 SASEGT come from the germline V gene. The CDR3 has 15 amino acids.

The chain couples TRBV6-5 to TRBJ2-7; the D gene could be TRBD1 or TRBD2 (5 bases each). CDR3 length equals 15 residues. CDR1 and CDR2 (germline): MNHEY, SVGAGI. Deletions cut 2 bases from V and 5 bases from J, with 16 bases between. The CDR3 reads CASSYKALRGDEQYF. The CDR3 DNA is TGTGCCAGCAGTTACAAGGCTCTCCGAGGGGACGAGCAGTACTTC.

V gene TRBV7-2 combines with J gene TRBJ1-6; 8 bases align to TRBD1. Trimming removed 5 bases from V and 8 bases from J; junction bases left unmatched: 5. The CDR3 has 14 amino acids. The germline V gene encodes CDR1 SGHTA and CDR2 FQGNSA. CDR3 amino acids: CASSVRDRYSPLHF. The DNA of the CDR3 is TGTGCCAGCAGCGTCCGGGACAGGTATTCACCCCTCCACTTT.

Comments on this clone: The junction shows a germline mismatch at one end, possibly a read error. The rearrangement joins TRBV29-1 to TRBJ1-1, with D unclear. Germline loops: CDR1 SQVTM, CDR2 ANQGSEA. CDR3 length equals 11 residues. CDR3 nucleotide sequence: TGCAGCGTTGAACCCGGGCACGGGATCCACTTT. Amino acids: CSVEPGHGIHF.

This clone was detected a few times. Additional DNA sequences in this sample encode the identical CDR3. V and J are TRBV15 and TRBJ2-5; D is perhaps TRBD2 (6 bases). Between the trimmed V and J ends, which lost 0 bases and 5 bases, there was a span of 7 bases. Germline V CDR1 and CDR2: LNHNV, YYDKDF (reference sequence). There are 13 residues in the CDR3. CDR3 region: CATSRDRGETQYF. Here the CDR3 DNA reads TGTGCCACCAGCAGAGATCGGGGGGAGACCCAGTACTTC.

The rearrangement joins TRBV5-1 to TRBJ2-1, with TRBD2 as a possible D gene (5 bases). V lost 1 base and J 9 bases, leaving 11 bases between the germline ends. The CDR3 is 13 amino acids. The germline CDR1 and CDR2 sequences are SGHRS and YFSETQ. CDR3 coding DNA: TGCGCCAGCAGCTTGTCTAGCCCGCCTGAGCAGTTCTTC. Translated, it gives CASSLSSPPEQFF.

This clone was detected only a few times. This chain uses TRBV11-2 with TRBJ2-2; no clear D gene. Trimming cost V 8 bases and J 6 bases, with 7 bases left between them. The CDR3 sequence is 11 residues long. From germline, CDR1 is SGHAT and CDR2 FQNNGV. The CDR3 here is CASRRAGELFF. CDR3 nucleotides: TGTGCCAGCCGAAGGGCCGGGGAGCTGTTTTTT. The full variable domain, completed using reference TRBV11-2 and TRBJ2-2, is EAGVAQSPRYKIIEKRQSVAFWCNPISGHATLYWYQQILGQGPKLLIQFQNNGVVDDSQLPKDRFSAERLKGVDSTLKIQPAKLEDSAVYLCASRRAGELFFGEGSRLTVL.

This chain links TRBV6-5 with TRBJ2-5, with 7 bases that match TRBD1. Germline values: CDR1 MNHEY, CDR2 SVGAGI. The CDR3 runs to 15 residues. V lost 6 bases to trimming and J lost 2 bases; unmatched junction nucleotides: 9. The CDR3 DNA follows: TGTGCCAGCAGCAGTACTACAGGGGAACAAGAGACCCAGTACTTC. It yields the protein CASSSTTGEQETQYF.

This chain uses TRBV29-1 with TRBJ2-7; D possibly uses TRBD1 or TRBD2 (5 bases each). Germline V gene sequence: CDR1 SQVTM, CDR2 ANQGSEA. The CDR3 is 17 amino acids. V lost 0 bases to trimming and J lost 1 base, with 19 bases between them. The DNA of the CDR3 is TGCAGCGTTGAAGATCCCGGTGCTCAGGGAGATTCCTACGAGCAGTACTTC. It encodes CSVEDPGAQGDSYEQYF.

The chain carries TRBV29-1 and TRBJ2-1; 9 positions agree with TRBD2. Per the germline V gene, CDR1 is SQVTM and CDR2 is ANQGSEA. This CDR3 has 13 amino acids. The J segment lost 6 bases and the V segment lost 4 bases, leaving 4 bases of the junction unmatched. CDR3 DNA sequence: TGCAGCGTTGGAGCGGGGGGACTCAATGAGCAGTTCTTC. Translation: CSVGAGGLNEQFF.

The V gene is TRBV27, the J gene TRBJ1-2, with D perhaps matching TRBD1 (6 bases). This CDR3 is built from 14 residues. Per germline, CDR1 MNHEY and CDR2 SMNVEV (reference sequence). The V and J ends lost 7 bases and 3 bases respectively, with 15 bases between them. The CDR3, as DNA: TGTGCCAGCAACCCGGGGGGCTCTCACTATGGCTACACCTTC. Its protein is CASNPGGSHYGYTF.

The chain couples TRBV19 to TRBJ1-1, with D possibly matching TRBD1 (5 bases). The CDR3 runs to 14 residues. CDR1 is LNHDA, CDR2 SQIVND, per germline (reference sequence). V was trimmed by 5 bases and J by 4 bases, leaving 14 bases between them. The DNA of the CDR3 is TGTGCCAGTAGTCTCCAGACAGCGCGCACTGAAGCTTTCTTT. Its protein is CASSLQTARTEAFF.

There are a few counts of this clone. V and J are TRBV28 and TRBJ2-5; unclear D gene. The CDR3 is 13 residues long. Germline V gene lookup returns CDR1 MDHEN and CDR2 SYDVKM. V gave up 2 bases and J gave up 5 bases, with 9 bases separating them. The CDR3 nucleotides are TGTGCCAGCAGTTTAGGAGAGTGGGAGACCCAGTACTTC. Translated, it gives CASSLGEWETQYF.